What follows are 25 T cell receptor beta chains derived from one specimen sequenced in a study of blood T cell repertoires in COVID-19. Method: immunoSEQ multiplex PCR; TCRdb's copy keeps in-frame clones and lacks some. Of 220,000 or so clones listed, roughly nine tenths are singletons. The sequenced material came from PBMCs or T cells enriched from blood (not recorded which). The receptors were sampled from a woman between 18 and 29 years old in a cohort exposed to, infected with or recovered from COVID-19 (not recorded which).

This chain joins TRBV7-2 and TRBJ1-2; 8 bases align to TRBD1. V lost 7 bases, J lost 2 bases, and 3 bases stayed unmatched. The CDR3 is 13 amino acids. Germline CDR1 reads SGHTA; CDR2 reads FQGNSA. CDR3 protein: CASMDRDNYGYTF. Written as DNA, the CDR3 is TGTGCCAGCATGGACAGGGACAACTATGGCTACACCTTC.

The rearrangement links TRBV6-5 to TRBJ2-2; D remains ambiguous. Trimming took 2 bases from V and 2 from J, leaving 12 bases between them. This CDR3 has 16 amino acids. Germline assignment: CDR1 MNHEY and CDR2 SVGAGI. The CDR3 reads CASSYRVQFNTGELFF. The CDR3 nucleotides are TGTGCCAGCAGTTACCGGGTTCAGTTTAACACCGGGGAGCTGTTTTTT.

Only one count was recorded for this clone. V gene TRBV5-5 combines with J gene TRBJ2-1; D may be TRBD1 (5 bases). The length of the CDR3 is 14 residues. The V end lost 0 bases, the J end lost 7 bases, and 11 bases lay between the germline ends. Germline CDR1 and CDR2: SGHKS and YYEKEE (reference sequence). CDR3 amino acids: CASSLVSQGNEQFF. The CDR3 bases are TGTGCCAGCAGCTTGGTCTCGCAGGGAAATGAGCAGTTCTTC.

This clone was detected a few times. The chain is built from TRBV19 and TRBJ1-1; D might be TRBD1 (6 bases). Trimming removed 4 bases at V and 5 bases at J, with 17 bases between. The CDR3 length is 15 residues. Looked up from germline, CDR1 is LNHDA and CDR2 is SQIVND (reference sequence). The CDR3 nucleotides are TGTGCCAGTAGTACCTACAGGGAGTCGGGAACTGAAGCTTTCTTT. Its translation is CASSTYRESGTEAFF.

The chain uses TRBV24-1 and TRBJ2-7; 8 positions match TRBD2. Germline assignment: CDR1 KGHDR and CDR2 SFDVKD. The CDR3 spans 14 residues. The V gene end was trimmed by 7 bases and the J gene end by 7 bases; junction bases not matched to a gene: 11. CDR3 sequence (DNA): TGTGCCACCAGCGAAAGCGGGAGAACTGATGAGCAGTACTTC. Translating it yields CATSESGRTDEQYF.

CDR3 region: CASSLGQGSQPQHF. The CDR3 bases are TGTGCCAGCAGCTTGGGACAAGGAAGTCAGCCCCAGCATTTT. The rearrangement uses TRBV7-8 and TRBJ1-5, with D tentatively TRBD1 (6 bases). The CDR3 runs 14 residues. CDR1 is SGHVS and CDR2 is FQNEAQ in the germline V gene. V shed 3 bases and J shed 6 bases, with 12 bases lying between them.

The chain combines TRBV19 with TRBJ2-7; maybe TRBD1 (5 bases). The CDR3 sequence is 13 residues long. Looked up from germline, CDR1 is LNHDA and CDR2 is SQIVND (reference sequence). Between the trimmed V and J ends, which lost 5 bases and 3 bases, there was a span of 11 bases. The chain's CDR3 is CASSFDSNYEQYF. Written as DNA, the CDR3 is TGTGCCAGTAGTTTCGACAGTAACTACGAGCAGTACTTC.

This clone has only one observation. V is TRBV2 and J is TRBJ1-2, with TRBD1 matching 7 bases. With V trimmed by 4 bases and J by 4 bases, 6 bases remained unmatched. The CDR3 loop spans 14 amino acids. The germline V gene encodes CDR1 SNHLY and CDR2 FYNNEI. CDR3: CASSGQGLFYGYTF. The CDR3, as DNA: TGTGCCAGCAGTGGACAGGGATTATTCTATGGCTACACCTTC.

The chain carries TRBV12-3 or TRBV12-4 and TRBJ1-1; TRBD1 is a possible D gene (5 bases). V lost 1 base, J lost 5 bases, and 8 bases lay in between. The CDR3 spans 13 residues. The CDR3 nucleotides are TGTGCCAGCAGTTTAGAGGGGCGTACTGAAGCTTTCTTT. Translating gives CASSLEGRTEAFF.

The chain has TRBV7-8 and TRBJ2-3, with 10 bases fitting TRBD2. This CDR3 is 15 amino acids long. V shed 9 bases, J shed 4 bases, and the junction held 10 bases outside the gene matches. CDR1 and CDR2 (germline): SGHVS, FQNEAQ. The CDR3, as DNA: TGTGCCAGTCGACTTACTAGCGGGGTTGCAGATACGCAGTATTTT. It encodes CASRLTSGVADTQYF. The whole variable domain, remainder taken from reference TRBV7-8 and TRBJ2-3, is GAGVSQSPRYKVAKRGQDVALRCDPISGHVSLFWYQQALGQGPEFLTYFQNEAQLDKSGLPSDRFFAERPEGSVSTLKIQRTQQEDSAVYLCASRLTSGVADTQYFGPGTRLTVL.

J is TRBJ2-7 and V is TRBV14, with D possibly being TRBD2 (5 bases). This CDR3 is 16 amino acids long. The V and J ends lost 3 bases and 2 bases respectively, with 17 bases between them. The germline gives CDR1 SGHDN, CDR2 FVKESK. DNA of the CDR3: TGTGCCAGCAGCCAGGAGGACCTACGGAACCCCTACGAGCAGTACTTC. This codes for CASSQEDLRNPYEQYF. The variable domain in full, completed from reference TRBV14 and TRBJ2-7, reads EAGVTQFPSHSVIEKGQTVTLRCDPISGHDNLYWYRRVMGKEIKFLLHFVKESKQDESGMPNNRFLAERTGGTYSTLKVQPAELEDSGVYFCASSQEDLRNPYEQYFGPGTRLTVT.

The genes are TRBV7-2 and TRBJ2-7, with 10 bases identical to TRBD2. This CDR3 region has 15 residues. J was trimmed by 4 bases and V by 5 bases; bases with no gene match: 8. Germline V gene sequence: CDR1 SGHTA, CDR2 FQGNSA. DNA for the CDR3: TGTGCCAGCAGCCCCGGCGGTAGCGGGAGGTACGAGCAGTACTTC. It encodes CASSPGGSGRYEQYF.

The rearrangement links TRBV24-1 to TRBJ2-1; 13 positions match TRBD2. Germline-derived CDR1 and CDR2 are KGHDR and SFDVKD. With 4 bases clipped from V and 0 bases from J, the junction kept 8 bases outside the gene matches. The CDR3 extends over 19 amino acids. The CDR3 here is CATSETSGRPTSSYNEQFF. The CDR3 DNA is TGTGCCACCAGTGAGACTAGCGGGAGGCCAACGAGCTCCTACAATGAGCAGTTCTTC.

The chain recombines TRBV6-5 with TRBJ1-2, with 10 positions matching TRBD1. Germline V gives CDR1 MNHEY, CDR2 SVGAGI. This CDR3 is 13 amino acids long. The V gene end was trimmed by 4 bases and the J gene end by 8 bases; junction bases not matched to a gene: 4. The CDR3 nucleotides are TGTGCCAGCAGTTTGGGGACAGGGGACGGCTACACCTTC. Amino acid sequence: CASSLGTGDGYTF.

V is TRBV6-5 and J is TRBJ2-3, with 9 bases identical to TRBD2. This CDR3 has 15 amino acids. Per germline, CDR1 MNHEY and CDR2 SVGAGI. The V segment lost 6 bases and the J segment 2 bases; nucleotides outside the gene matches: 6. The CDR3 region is CASRTAGGLTDTQYF. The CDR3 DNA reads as TGTGCCAGCAGGACAGCGGGGGGCCTCACAGATACGCAGTATTTT.

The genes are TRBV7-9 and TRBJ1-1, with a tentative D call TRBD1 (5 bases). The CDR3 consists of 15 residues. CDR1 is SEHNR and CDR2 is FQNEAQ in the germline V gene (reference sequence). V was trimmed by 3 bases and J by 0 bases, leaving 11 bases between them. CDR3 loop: CASSFPTDMNTEAFF. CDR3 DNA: TGTGCCAGCAGCTTCCCGACAGACATGAACACTGAAGCTTTCTTT. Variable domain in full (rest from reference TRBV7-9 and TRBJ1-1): DTGVSQNPRHKITKRGQNVTFRCDPISEHNRLYWYRQTLGQGPEFLTYFQNEAQLEKSRLLSDRFSAERPKGSFSTLEIQRTEQGDSAMYLCASSFPTDMNTEAFFGQGTRLTVV.

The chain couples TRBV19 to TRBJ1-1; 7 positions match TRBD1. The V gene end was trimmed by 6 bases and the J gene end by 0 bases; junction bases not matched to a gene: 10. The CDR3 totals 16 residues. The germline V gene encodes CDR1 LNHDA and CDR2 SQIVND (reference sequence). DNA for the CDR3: TGTGCCAGTAGGCCTGAACCGGGACAGCTGAACACTGAAGCTTTCTTT. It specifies CASRPEPGQLNTEAFF.

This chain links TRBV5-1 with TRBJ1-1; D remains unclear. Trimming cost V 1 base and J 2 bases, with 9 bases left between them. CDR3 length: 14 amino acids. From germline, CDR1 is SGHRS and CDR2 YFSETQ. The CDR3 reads CASSLSRSNTEAFF. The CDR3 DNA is TGCGCCAGCAGCTTGTCCCGGTCTAACACTGAAGCTTTCTTT.

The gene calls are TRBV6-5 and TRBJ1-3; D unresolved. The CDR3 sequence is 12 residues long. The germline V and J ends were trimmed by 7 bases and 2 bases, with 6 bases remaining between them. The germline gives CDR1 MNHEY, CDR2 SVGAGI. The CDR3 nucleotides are TGTGCCAGCAAGGAGGCTGGAAACACCATATATTTT. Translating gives CASKEAGNTIYF.

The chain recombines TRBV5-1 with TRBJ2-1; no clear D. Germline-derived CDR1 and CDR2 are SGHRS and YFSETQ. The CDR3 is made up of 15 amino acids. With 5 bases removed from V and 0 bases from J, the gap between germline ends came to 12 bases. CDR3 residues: CASRVAPSSYNEQFF. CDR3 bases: TGCGCCAGCAGGGTTGCTCCCAGCTCCTACAATGAGCAGTTCTTC.

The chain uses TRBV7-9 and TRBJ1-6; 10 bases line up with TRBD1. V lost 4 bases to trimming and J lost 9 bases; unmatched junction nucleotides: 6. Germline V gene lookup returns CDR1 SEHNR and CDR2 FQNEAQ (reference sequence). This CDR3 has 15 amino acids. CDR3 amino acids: CASSSPGQGFSPLHF. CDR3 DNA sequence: TGTGCCAGCAGCTCGCCGGGACAGGGGTTTTCACCCCTCCACTTT.

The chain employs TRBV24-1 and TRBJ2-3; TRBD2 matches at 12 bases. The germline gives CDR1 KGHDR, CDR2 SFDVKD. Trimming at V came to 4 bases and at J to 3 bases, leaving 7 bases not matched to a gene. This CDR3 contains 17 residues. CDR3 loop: CATSDGGTSGLTDTQYF. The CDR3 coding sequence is TGTGCCACCAGTGACGGTGGGACTAGCGGGTTGACAGATACGCAGTATTTT.

CDR3 region: CASTPGTGDQPQHF. Here the CDR3 DNA reads TGTGCCAGCACGCCCGGGACAGGGGACCAGCCCCAGCATTTT. The chain carries TRBV7-2 and TRBJ1-5; 10 bases map to TRBD1. CDR1 is SGHTA and CDR2 is FQGNSA in the germline V gene. The junction had 7 bases not matched to a gene; V was cut back by 7 bases and J by 7 bases. The CDR3 has 14 residues.

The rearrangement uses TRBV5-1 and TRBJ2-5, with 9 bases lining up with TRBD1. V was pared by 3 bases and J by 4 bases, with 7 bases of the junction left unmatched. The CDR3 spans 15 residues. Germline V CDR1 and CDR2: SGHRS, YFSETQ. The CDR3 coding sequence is TGCGCCAGCAGCTCGTTGGGACAGGGTGGAGAGACCCAGTACTTC. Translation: CASSSLGQGGETQYF.

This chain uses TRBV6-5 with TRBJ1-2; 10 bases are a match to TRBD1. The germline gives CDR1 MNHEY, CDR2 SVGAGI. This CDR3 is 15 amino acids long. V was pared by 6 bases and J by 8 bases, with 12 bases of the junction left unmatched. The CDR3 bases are TGTGCCAGCAGACCCACGGGACAGGGGTTTGGCGGCTACACCTTC. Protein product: CASRPTGQGFGGYTF.